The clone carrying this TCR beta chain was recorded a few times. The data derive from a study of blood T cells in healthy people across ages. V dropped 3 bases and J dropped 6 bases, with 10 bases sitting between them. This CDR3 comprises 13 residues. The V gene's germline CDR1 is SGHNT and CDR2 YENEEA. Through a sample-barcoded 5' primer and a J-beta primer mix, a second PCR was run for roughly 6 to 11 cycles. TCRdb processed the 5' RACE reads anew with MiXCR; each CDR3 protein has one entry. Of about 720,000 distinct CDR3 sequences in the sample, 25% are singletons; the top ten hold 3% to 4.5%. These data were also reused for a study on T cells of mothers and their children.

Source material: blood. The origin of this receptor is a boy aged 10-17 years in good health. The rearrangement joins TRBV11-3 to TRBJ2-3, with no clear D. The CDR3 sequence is CASSFPPVDTQYF. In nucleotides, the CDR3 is TGTGCCAGCAGCTTCCCCCCCGTTGATACGCAGTATTTT. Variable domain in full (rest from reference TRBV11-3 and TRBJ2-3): EAGVVQSPRYKIIEKKQPVAFWCNPISGHNTLYWYLQNLGQGPELLIRYENEEAVDDSQLPKDRFSAERLKGVDSTLKIQPAELGDSAVYLCASSFPPVDTQYFGPGTRLTVL.